This T cell receptor (beta chain) was observed in a study of beta chain features in type 1 diabetes. Notes on the study in general: People with Type 1 diabetes carried modestly yet significantly shorter TCRB CDR3s in all four CD4+ subsets.

The sequenced template was cDNA made from the entire isolated RNA. Profiled with immunoSEQ multiplex PCR; TCRdb holds only in-frame clones, not every one. The data show approximately 27,000 clones, 49% seen once. This clone was recorded a few times. Its antigen is unknown. Trimming shortened V by 1 base and J by 3 bases, and 10 bases separated the two germline ends. Germline values: CDR1 SNHLY, CDR2 FYNNEI. The CDR3 is 15 amino acids. V usage is TRBV2 and J usage is TRBJ1-5, with D uncertain. This TCR derives from a man younger than 40 with type 1 diabetes. Sequenced: stem cell memory CD4+ T cells from blood. The CDR3 nucleotides read TGTGCCAGCAGTGAAGGGTTGGAGTACAATCAGCCCCAGCATTTT. This translates into CASSEGLEYNQPQHF.